This TCR beta chain came from a study of cytomegalovirus exposure and HLA in healthy donors. Details on this clone: Antigen: not known.

Study observations and caveats: According to a later analysis, donors in an Asian-associated ancestry cluster reportedly had fewer N-insertions than the roughly 670-donor mean. The study flagged 150 to 200 TCR beta chains as cytomegalovirus-associated.

60 Vbeta and 13 Jbeta primers were used in PCR. TCRdb keeps only in-frame clones here, not all; method: immunoSEQ multiplex PCR. The repertoire holds some 120,000 clones, with 75% to 85% as singletons. It was healthy bone marrow donors who served as donors. The clonotype originates from a man aged 35 to 55 in good health and CMV-seronegative. Sequencing input: PBMCs.

CDR3 region: CASSLVAGTTSTDTQYF. The CDR3 DNA follows: TGTGCCAGCAGCTTAGTGGCGGGGACGACCAGCACAGATACGCAGTATTTT. The chain combines TRBV7-6 with TRBJ2-3, with D possibly matching TRBD2 (6 bases). Trimming took off 1 base at V and 0 bases at J, with 14 bases between the two ends. The germline V gene encodes CDR1 SGHVS and CDR2 FNYEAQ. The CDR3 covers 17 residues.